This T cell receptor (beta chain) was recorded in a study of blood T cells in healthy people across ages. The germline V and J ends were trimmed by 5 bases and 4 bases, with 11 bases remaining between them. The CDR3 has 13 amino acids. This clonotype was detected many times. The authors ran a second PCR of about 7 to 11 cycles using a sample-barcoded 5' primer and a J-beta primer mix. TCRdb reprocessed the 5' RACE reads with MiXCR, giving one entry per CDR3 protein. The table lists about 930,000 distinct CDR3 sequences, just under 30% of them singletons. The same data also went into a second study, on T cells of mothers and their children.

This TCR came from a woman aged 40 to 50 in good health. The chain joins TRBV12-3 or TRBV12-4 to TRBJ1-2; no definite D call. The sequencing sample was made of blood. CDR3: CASSRLAAYGYTF. DNA for the CDR3: TGTGCCAGCAGTCGACTAGCGGCCTATGGCTACACCTTC.